The 3 T cell receptor beta chains presented below share a single source sample, sequenced in a study of esophageal squamous cell carcinoma under preoperative chemotherapy (dated by TCRdb to the late 2010s). Reading the label with the study, this specimen's time point is: after preoperative PTX-NDP chemotherapy. Library preparation was by PCR. TCRdb names HiSeq X Ten as the instrument used. The public reads were reanalyzed by TCRdb: fastp trimming at Q25, MiXCR alignment, in-frame beta chains only. Each entry is one CDR3 protein sequence, shown with its most common DNA and genes. Recorded for this sample are over 25,000 distinct CDR3 sequences; 52% of them occurred a single time. The ten biggest clones cover approximately 25% of the sample. The biological material was taken from a patient given preoperative chemotherapy. All receptors derive from a human donor with esophageal squamous cell carcinoma. The donor label of this sample is uncertain.

Comment on this clonotype: A read error may account for a junction end that differs from germline. The genes are TRBV7-2 and TRBJ2-3, with TRBD1 as a possible D gene (6 bases). This CDR3 is 13 amino acids long. The germline V gene has CDR1 SGHTA and CDR2 FQGNSA. The CDR3 DNA reads as TGTGCCAGCAGCTTGTACAGGGCCTACGAGCAGTTCTTT. Protein sequence: CASSLYRAYEQFF.

This clonotype was picked up many times. The chain carries TRBV11-2 and TRBJ2-1; D might be TRBD2 (7 bases). The CDR3 contains 15 residues. The V end was cut by 3 bases, the J end by 13 bases, with 22 bases between. Germline loops: CDR1 SGHAT, CDR2 FQNNGV. CDR3 residues: CASSFGRGGRETQFF. The CDR3 DNA reads TGTGCCAGCAGCTTTGGAAGGGGGGGCCGGGAGACCCAGTTCTTC. The full variable domain, with the rest looked up from reference TRBV11-2 and TRBJ2-1, is EAGVAQSPRYKIIEKRQSVAFWCNPISGHATLYWYQQILGQGPKLLIQFQNNGVVDDSQLPKDRFSAERLKGVDSTLKIQPAKLEDSAVYLCASSFGRGGRETQFFGPGTRLTVL.

The chain links TRBV5-6 to TRBJ2-4; TRBD2 matches at 7 bases. The better agreement between TRBJ2-7 and the DNA end casts doubt on the J call. CDR3 length: 15 residues. Germline assignment: CDR1 SGHDT and CDR2 YYEEEE. The CDR3 here is CASSLDGRTNYEQYF. Written as DNA, the CDR3 is TGTGCCAGCAGCTTGGACGGGAGGACCAACTACGAGCAGTACTTC.